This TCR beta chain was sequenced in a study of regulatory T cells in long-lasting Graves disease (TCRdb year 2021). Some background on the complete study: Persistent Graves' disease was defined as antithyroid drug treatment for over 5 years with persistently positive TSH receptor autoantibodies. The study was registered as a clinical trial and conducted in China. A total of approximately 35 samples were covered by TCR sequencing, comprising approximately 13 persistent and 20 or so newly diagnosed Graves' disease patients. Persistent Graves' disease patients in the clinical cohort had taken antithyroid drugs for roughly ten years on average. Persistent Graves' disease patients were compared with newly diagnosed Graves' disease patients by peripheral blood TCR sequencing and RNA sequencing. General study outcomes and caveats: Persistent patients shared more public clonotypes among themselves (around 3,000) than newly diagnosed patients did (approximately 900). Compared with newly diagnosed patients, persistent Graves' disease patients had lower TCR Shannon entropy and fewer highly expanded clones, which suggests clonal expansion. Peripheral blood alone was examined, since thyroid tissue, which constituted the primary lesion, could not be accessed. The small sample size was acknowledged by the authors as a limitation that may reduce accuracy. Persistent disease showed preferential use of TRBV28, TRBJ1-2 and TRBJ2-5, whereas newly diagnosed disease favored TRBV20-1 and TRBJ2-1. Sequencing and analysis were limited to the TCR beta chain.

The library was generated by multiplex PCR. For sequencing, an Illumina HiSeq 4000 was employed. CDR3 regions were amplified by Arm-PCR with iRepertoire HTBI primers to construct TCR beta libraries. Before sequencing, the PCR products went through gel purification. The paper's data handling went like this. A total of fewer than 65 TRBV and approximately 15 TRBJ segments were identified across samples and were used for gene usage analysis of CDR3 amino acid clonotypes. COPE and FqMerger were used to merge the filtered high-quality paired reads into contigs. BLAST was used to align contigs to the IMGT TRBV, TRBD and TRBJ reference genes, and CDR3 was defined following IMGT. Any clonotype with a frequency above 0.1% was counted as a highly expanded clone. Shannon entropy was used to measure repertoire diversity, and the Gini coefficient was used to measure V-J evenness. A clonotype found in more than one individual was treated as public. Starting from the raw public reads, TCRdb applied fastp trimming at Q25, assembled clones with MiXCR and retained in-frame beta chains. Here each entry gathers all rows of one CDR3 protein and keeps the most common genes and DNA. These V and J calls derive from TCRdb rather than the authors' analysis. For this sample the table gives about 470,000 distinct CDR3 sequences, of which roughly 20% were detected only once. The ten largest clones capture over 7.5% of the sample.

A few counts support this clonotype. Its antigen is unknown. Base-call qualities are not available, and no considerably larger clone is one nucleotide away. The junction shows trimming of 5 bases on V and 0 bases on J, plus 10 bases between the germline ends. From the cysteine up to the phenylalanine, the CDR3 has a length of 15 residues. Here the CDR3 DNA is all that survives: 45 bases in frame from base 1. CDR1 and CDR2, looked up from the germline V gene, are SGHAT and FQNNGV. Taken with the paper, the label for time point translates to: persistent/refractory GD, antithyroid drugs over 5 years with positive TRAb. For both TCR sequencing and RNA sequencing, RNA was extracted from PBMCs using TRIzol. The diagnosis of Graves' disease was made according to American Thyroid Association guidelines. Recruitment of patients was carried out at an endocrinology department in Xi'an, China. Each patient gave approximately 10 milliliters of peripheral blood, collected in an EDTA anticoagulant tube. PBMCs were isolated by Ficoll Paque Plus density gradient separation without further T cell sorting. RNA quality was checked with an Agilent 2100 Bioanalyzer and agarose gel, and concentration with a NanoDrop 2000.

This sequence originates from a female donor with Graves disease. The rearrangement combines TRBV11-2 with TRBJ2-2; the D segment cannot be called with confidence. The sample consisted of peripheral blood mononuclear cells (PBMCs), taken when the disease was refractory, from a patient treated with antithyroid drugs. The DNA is TGTGCCAGCAGCCCGGACGGCGCGAACACCGGGGAGCTGTTTTTT. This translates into CASSPDGANTGELFF.